This paragraph reports one T cell receptor (beta chain). Its target is not known. This sample is part of a study of Graves' ophthalmopathy and Graves' hyperthyroidism. Turning to the study itself: Stable hyperthyroidism was defined by absence of ophthalmopathy within 18 months of follow-up. Findings and limits, study-wide: Most thyroid clonotypes expanded beyond 0.001 frequency were also found in blood.

RNA transcripts were the source from which TCR beta CDR3 regions were amplified. HTBI primers were employed in first-round RT-PCR, then a second-round multiplex PCR followed. TCRdb analysed the multiplex PCR reads with MiXCR anew, one entry per CDR3 protein. Of over a million distinct CDR3 sequences listed, about 40% are singletons. Looked up from germline, CDR1 is SNHLY and CDR2 is FYNNEI. This CDR3 comprises 13 residues. Trimming pared 7 bases from V and 9 bases from J, leaving 18 bases between. The V and J genes are TRBV2 and TRBJ2-5, with unresolved D. This receptor was identified in an adult man with Graves' hyperthyroidism. Material: peripheral blood or thyroid tissue (not recorded which). The CDR3 loop is CASTARPTRPQYF. CDR3 bases: TGTGCCAGCACCGCCCGACCCACCCGGCCCCAGTACTTC.